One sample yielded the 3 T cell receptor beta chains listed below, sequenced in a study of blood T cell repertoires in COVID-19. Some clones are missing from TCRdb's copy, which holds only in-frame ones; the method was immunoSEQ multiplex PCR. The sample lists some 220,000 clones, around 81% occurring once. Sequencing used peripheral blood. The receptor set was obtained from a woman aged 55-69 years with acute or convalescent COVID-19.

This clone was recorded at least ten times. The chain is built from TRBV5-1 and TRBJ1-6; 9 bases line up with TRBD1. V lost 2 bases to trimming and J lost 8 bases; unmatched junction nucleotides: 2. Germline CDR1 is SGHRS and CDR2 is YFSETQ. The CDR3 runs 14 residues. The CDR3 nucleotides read TGCGCCAGCAGCTTCCGACAGGGGGATTCACCCCTCCACTTT. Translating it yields CASSFRQGDSPLHF. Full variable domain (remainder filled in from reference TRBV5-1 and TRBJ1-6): KAGVTQTPRYLIKTRGQQVTLSCSPISGHRSVSWYQQTPGQGLQFLFEYFSETQRNKGNFPGRFSGRQFSNSRSEMNVSTLELGDSALYLCASSFRQGDSPLHFGNGTRLTVT.

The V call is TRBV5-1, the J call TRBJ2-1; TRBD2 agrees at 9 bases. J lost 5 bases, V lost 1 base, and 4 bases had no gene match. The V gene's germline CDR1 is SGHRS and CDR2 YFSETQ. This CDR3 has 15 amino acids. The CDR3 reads CASSLSGGSDNEQFF. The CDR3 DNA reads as TGCGCCAGCAGCTTGAGCGGGGGGTCGGACAATGAGCAGTTCTTC.

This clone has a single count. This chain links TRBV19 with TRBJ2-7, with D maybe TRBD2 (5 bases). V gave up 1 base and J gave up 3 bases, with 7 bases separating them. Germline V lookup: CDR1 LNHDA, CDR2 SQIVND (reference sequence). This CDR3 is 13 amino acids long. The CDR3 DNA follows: TGTGCCAGTAGTATAGGAGCGGACTACGAGCAGTACTTC. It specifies CASSIGADYEQYF.